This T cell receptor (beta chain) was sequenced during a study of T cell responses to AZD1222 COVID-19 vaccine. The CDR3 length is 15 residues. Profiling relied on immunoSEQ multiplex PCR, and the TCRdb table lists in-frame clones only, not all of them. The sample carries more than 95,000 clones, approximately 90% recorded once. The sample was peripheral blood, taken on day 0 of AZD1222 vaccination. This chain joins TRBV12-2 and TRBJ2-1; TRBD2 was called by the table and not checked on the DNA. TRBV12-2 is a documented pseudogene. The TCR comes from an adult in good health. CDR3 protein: CAGRLLAGVWNEQFF. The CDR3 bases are TGTGCAGGTCGCCTACTAGCGGGAGTCTGGAATGAGCAGTTCTTC.